The T cell receptor beta chain under discussion was sequenced for a study of cytomegalovirus exposure and HLA in healthy donors. Whole-study results and caveats: Follow-up analysis found HLA locus-dependent TCR association rates, highest for DRB1 and lowest for HLA-C. Researchers reportedly found TCR beta sequences accurately predicted most subjects' HLA-A and HLA-B alleles. Common viral pathogens (according to a later analysis) appeared linked to several of the most significant clusters.

As for this clone: The antigen is not known.

The germline CDR1 and CDR2 sequences are ENHRY and SYGVKD. The CDR3 spans 13 residues. Trimming pared 3 bases from V and 0 bases from J, leaving 5 bases between. Everyone who donated was a healthy bone marrow donor. The PCR had 60 Vbeta and 13 Jbeta primers. Generated by immunoSEQ multiplex PCR, the TCRdb table keeps only in-frame clones and is missing some. The data contain over 85,000 clones, 81% of them singletons. V usage is TRBV10-3 and J usage is TRBJ1-2, with D hard to call. This TCR was sampled from a man aged 35-49 years in good health and CMV-seropositive. Specimen: PBMCs. CDR3 amino acids: CAISDRPNYGYTF. DNA of the CDR3: TGTGCCATCAGTGACAGGCCTAACTATGGCTACACCTTC.